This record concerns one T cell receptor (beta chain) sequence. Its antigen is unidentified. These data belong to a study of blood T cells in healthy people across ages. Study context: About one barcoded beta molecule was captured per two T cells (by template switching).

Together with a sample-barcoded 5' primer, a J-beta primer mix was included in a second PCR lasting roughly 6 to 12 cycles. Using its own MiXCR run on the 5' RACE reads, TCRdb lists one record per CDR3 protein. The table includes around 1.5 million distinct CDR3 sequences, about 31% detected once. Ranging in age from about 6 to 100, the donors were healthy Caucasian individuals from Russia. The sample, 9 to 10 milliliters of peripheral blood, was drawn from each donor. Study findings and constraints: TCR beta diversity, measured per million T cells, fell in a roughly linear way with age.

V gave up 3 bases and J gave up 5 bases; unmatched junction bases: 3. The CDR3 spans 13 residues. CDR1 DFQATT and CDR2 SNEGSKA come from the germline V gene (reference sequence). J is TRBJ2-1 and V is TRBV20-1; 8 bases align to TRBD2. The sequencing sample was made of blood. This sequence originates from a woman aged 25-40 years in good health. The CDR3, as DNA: TGCAGTGCTAGTACCGGGAGGGACAATGAGCAGTTCTTC. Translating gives CSASTGRDNEQFF.